This TCR beta chain was found in a study of OX40 agonist ivuxolimab in advanced cancers. Findings and caveats of the study: Normalized T-cell clonal expansion was also low in a subset of nonresponders. Determination of antigen specificity was not performed for the expanded peripheral T cells.

A remark on this clone: Its antigen is still unknown.

Peripheral blood came from all dose cohorts at three timepoints. V was cut by 0 bases and J by 2 bases, with 11 bases left in between. The length of the CDR3 is 16 residues. Per germline, CDR1 WNHNN and CDR2 SYGVQD (reference sequence). TCRdb keeps only in-frame clones here, not all; method: immunoSEQ multiplex PCR. The repertoire consists of some 74,000 clones, with around 93% occurring once and the leading ten covering about 1%. The clonotype was recovered from an adult with an advanced solid tumor such as melanoma, head and neck, liver or kidney cancer. This sequence joins TRBV10-1 and TRBJ2-1, with D perhaps matching TRBD1 or TRBD2 (5 bases each). Sequencing used CD4+ or CD8+ T cells sorted from blood, obtained in a trial of the OX40 agonist ivuxolimab. Written as DNA, the CDR3 is TGCGCCAGCAGTGAGTCGACAGCGGATACCTACAATGAGCAGTTCTTC. This sequence encodes CASSESTADTYNEQFF.